Sequencing of this T cell receptor beta chain was carried out in a study of T cell responses to AZD1222 COVID-19 vaccine. Whole-study results and caveats: Most donors were white British, females outnumbered males, and clonal diversity was possibly underestimated.

Sequenced by immunoSEQ multiplex PCR; TCRdb stores in-frame clones only, minus some. The table includes about 110,000 clones, roughly 87% detected once. Points on this clone: Antigen specificity is unknown.

The CDR3 length is 13 residues. With 6 bases removed from V and 4 bases from J, the gap between germline ends came to 12 bases. The material sequenced was peripheral blood, taken on day 0 of MenACWY control vaccination. The V gene is TRBV12-3 or TRBV12-4, the J gene TRBJ1-2; a weak D match, TRBD1 (6 bases). This clonotype was obtained from an adult in good health. The CDR3 spells CASRQGQSYGYTF. The CDR3 bases are TGTGCCAGCAGACAAGGACAGTCCTATGGCTACACCTTC.